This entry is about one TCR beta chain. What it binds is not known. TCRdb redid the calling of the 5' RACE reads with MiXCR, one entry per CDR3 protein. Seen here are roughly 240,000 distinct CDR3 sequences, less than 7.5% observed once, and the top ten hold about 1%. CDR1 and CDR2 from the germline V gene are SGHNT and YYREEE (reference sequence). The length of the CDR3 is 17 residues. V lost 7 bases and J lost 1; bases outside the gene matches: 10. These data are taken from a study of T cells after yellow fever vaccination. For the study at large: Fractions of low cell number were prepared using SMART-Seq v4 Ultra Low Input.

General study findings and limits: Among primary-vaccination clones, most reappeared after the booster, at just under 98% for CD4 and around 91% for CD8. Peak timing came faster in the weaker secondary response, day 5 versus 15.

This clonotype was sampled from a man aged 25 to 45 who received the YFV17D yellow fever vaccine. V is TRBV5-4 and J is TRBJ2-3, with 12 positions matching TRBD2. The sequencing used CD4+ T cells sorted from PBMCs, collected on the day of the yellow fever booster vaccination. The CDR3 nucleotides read TGTGCCAGCGCTTGGACTAGCGGGAATTACCGCACAGATACGCAGTATTTT. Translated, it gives CASAWTSGNYRTDTQYF.